This entry lists 18 T cell receptor beta chains sequenced from one sample in a study of blood T cell repertoires in COVID-19. Using immunoSEQ multiplex PCR, the repertoire was profiled, and TCRdb retains in-frame clones only, with some absent. The sample shows 130,000 to 150,000 clones, more than 70% of them seen only once. Source material: peripheral blood. The origin of the receptors is a human donor in a cohort sampled during active COVID-19.

The chain has TRBV6-6 and TRBJ2-1, with TRBD1 as a possible D gene (7 bases). V was pared by 6 bases and J by 4 bases, with 16 bases between. In germline, CDR1 is MNHNY, CDR2 SVGAGI (reference sequence). The length of the CDR3 is 15 residues. The CDR3 nucleotides read TGTGCCAGCAGCGGGGGACAGTTAAATTACAATGAGCAGTTCTTC. This gives the protein CASSGGQLNYNEQFF.

The V call is TRBV6-1, the J call TRBJ2-3, with 12 positions matching TRBD2. Trimming removed 2 bases from V and 4 bases from J; junction bases left unmatched: 1. Germline CDR1 and CDR2: MNHNS and SASEGT. The CDR3 is 15 amino acids. The CDR3 bases are TGTGCCAGCAGTGAACTAGCGGGGGGGCCAGATACGCAGTATTTT. It specifies CASSELAGGPDTQYF.

The V gene is TRBV7-2, the J gene TRBJ2-3; TRBD2 matches at 10 bases. With V trimmed by 2 bases and J by 5 bases, 10 bases remained unmatched. This CDR3 region has 17 residues. The germline CDR1 and CDR2 sequences are SGHTA and FQGNSA. The CDR3 is CASSLRRVAGGRDTQYF. CDR3 in DNA: TGTGCCAGCAGCTTAAGGCGCGTAGCGGGGGGCCGAGATACGCAGTATTTT.

V gene TRBV11-2 combines with J gene TRBJ1-2; possible D gene TRBD1, 6 bases. The V and J ends lost 5 bases and 0 bases respectively, with 19 bases between them. The CDR3 contains 17 residues. The germline CDR1 and CDR2 sequences are SGHAT and FQNNGV. DNA of the CDR3: TGTGCCAGCAGCCCCGGGACAAGGGCCGTCCCTAACTATGGCTACACCTTC. Its translation: CASSPGTRAVPNYGYTF.

This clone was seen a single time. The chain carries TRBV11-2 and TRBJ1-2, with TRBD1 identical over 7 bases. Germline trimming cut 2 bases from V and 5 bases from J; bases unmatched to any gene: 2. The V gene's germline CDR1 is SGHAT and CDR2 FQNNGV. The CDR3 covers 13 residues. In DNA form, the CDR3 reads TGTGCCAGCAGCTTATCGGGACAGTATGGCTACACCTTC. It translates to CASSLSGQYGYTF.

The chain links TRBV12-3 or TRBV12-4 to TRBJ1-2; D is unresolved. Trimming pared 2 bases from V and 6 bases from J, leaving 10 bases between. This CDR3 has 13 amino acids. CDR3 residues: CASSLTPSDGYTF. In DNA, the CDR3 is TGTGCCAGCAGTTTAACGCCATCGGATGGCTACACCTTC.

This clone showed up just once. The chain recombines TRBV27 with TRBJ1-4; TRBD1 matches 10 bases. The germline gives CDR1 MNHEY, CDR2 SMNVEV (reference sequence). This CDR3 has 14 amino acids. The V segment lost 8 bases and the J segment 8 bases; nucleotides outside the gene matches: 8. The CDR3 DNA reads TGTGCCAGCGGTCAGACAGGGGGCTTAGAAAAACTGTTTTTT. This translates into CASGQTGGLEKLFF.

The chain combines TRBV19 with TRBJ1-1, with TRBD1 as a possible D gene (6 bases). CDR3 size: 13 residues. The germline V gene encodes CDR1 LNHDA and CDR2 SQIVND (reference sequence). The V end was cut by 7 bases, the J end by 4 bases, with 13 bases between. CDR3 sequence: CASNRDRGTEAFF. CDR3 nucleotides: TGTGCCAGTAACAGGGATAGGGGCACTGAAGCTTTCTTT.

This clone turned up a few times. The chain combines TRBV5-1 with TRBJ2-7, with TRBD1 identical over 8 bases. Germline trimming cut 2 bases from V and 0 bases from J; bases unmatched to any gene: 4. The CDR3 has 15 amino acids. The V gene's germline CDR1 is SGHRS and CDR2 YFSETQ. Written as DNA, the CDR3 is TGCGCCAGCAGCTTCTCGACAGGGGTCTCCTACGAGCAGTACTTC. This sequence encodes CASSFSTGVSYEQYF.

This clone was counted only a few times. The chain joins TRBV5-6 to TRBJ2-2; 10 bases line up with TRBD1. Germline V gives CDR1 SGHDT, CDR2 YYEEEE. The V segment lost 4 bases and the J segment 4 bases; nucleotides outside the gene matches: 7. This CDR3 has 16 amino acids. The CDR3 nucleotides are TGTGCCAGCAGCCTGTCCGGGACAGGGGCCACCGGGGAGCTGTTTTTT. Protein: CASSLSGTGATGELFF.

CDR3 sequence: CASSLNSPGDSYGYTF. The DNA for the CDR3 is TGTGCCAGCAGTTTAAACTCTCCCGGAGACAGCTATGGCTACACCTTC. The gene calls are TRBV28 and TRBJ1-2; D perhaps matches TRBD1 (5 bases). Trimming stripped 2 bases from V and 4 bases from J, with 17 bases between. CDR1 and CDR2 from the germline V gene are MDHEN and SYDVKM. The CDR3 has 16 residues.

This clone was counted a few times. The CDR3 spells CSASSAGNEQYF. CDR3 coding DNA: TGCAGTGCTAGTTCGGCAGGTAACGAGCAGTACTTC. The rearrangement joins TRBV20-1 to TRBJ2-7; D not resolved. The length of the CDR3 is 12 residues. V was trimmed by 3 bases and J by 5 bases, leaving 11 bases between them. CDR1 is DFQATT, CDR2 SNEGSKA, per germline (reference sequence).

The chain is built from TRBV2 and TRBJ1-2, with no clear D. Trimming left V 2 bases short and J 5 bases short, with 9 bases between. CDR3 length equals 13 residues. The V gene's germline CDR1 is SNHLY and CDR2 FYNNEI. The CDR3 bases are TGTGCCAGCAGTGAACAGGCATGGTATGGCTACACCTTC. Translation gives CASSEQAWYGYTF.

This clone was recorded a few times. This sequence joins TRBV2 and TRBJ1-5; D call uncertain. The CDR3 contains 14 residues. CDR1 and CDR2 from the germline V gene are SNHLY and FYNNEI. Between the trimmed V and J ends, which lost 4 bases and 7 bases, there was a span of 14 bases. CDR3 sequence (DNA): TGTGCCAGCAGTGTGGCAGTCCTTTGGCAGCCCCAGCATTTT. Its translation: CASSVAVLWQPQHF.

This rearrangement joins TRBV29-1 to TRBJ1-2, with D possibly TRBD1 on 6 matching bases. The ends were cut back, 6 bases at V and 3 bases at J, with 11 bases in the middle. There are 12 residues in the CDR3. CDR1 SQVTM and CDR2 ANQGSEA come from the germline V gene. The CDR3 reads CSVQGDDYGYTF. The CDR3 DNA sequence: TGCAGCGTACAGGGAGATGACTATGGCTACACCTTC.

The V call is TRBV3-1 (or the pseudogene TRBV3-2), the J call TRBJ1-6; D is perhaps TRBD1 (5 bases). This CDR3 contains 16 residues. Trimming stripped 2 bases from V and 6 bases from J, with 14 bases between. Germline V gene data show CDR1 as LGHDT and CDR2 as YNNKEL (reference sequence). The CDR3 bases are TGTGCCAGCAGCCAAAGGGTCCCAAGGGGTAATTCACCCCTCCACTTT. Protein: CASSQRVPRGNSPLHF.

The chain employs TRBV19 and TRBJ1-4; TRBD1 might be the D (6 bases). The CDR3 is made up of 14 amino acids. V shed 8 bases and J shed 5 bases, with 15 bases lying between them. Per the germline V gene, CDR1 is LNHDA and CDR2 is SQIVND (reference sequence). In DNA, the CDR3 is TGTGCCAGTGCAGTGGGGGCGGACAATGAAAAACTGTTTTTT. Translated, it gives CASAVGADNEKLFF.

V gene TRBV18 combines with J gene TRBJ1-1, with 10 bases that match TRBD1. CDR3 size: 15 residues. Germline loops: CDR1 KGHSH, CDR2 LQKENI. V trimming: 6 bases; J trimming: 4 bases; junction bases outside the gene matches: 8. CDR3 loop: CASSPRTGGGTEAFF. CDR3 nucleotides: TGTGCCAGCTCCCCGAGGACAGGGGGTGGCACTGAAGCTTTCTTT.